This TCR beta chain was sequenced in a study of blood T cells in healthy people across ages. Combining a sample-barcoded 5' primer with a J-beta primer mix, a second PCR ran for about 7 to 12 cycles. TCRdb recomputed calls from the 5' RACE reads with MiXCR, one row per CDR3 protein. The repertoire holds more than 700,000 distinct CDR3 sequences, with 46% as singletons. Findings and caveats of the study: More naive CD4+ cells and higher diversity were found in long-lived than in aged donors. A roughly linear age-dependent decrease characterized TCR beta diversity per million T cells.

All donors came from Russia, were Caucasian and healthy, and spanned ages about 6 to 100. About this clonotype itself: Its cognate antigen is unknown.

Trimming at V came to 5 bases and at J to 3 bases, leaving 7 bases not matched to a gene. The germline gives CDR1 SGHDN, CDR2 FVKESK. This CDR3 comprises 16 residues. The chain couples TRBV14 to TRBJ2-1, with 10 bases lining up with TRBD2. Sample: blood. The receptor was isolated from a man older than 75 in good health. The CDR3 loop is CASSTQREGIYNEQFF. CDR3 DNA: TGTGCCAGCAGCACACAGCGGGAGGGGATCTACAATGAGCAGTTCTTC.